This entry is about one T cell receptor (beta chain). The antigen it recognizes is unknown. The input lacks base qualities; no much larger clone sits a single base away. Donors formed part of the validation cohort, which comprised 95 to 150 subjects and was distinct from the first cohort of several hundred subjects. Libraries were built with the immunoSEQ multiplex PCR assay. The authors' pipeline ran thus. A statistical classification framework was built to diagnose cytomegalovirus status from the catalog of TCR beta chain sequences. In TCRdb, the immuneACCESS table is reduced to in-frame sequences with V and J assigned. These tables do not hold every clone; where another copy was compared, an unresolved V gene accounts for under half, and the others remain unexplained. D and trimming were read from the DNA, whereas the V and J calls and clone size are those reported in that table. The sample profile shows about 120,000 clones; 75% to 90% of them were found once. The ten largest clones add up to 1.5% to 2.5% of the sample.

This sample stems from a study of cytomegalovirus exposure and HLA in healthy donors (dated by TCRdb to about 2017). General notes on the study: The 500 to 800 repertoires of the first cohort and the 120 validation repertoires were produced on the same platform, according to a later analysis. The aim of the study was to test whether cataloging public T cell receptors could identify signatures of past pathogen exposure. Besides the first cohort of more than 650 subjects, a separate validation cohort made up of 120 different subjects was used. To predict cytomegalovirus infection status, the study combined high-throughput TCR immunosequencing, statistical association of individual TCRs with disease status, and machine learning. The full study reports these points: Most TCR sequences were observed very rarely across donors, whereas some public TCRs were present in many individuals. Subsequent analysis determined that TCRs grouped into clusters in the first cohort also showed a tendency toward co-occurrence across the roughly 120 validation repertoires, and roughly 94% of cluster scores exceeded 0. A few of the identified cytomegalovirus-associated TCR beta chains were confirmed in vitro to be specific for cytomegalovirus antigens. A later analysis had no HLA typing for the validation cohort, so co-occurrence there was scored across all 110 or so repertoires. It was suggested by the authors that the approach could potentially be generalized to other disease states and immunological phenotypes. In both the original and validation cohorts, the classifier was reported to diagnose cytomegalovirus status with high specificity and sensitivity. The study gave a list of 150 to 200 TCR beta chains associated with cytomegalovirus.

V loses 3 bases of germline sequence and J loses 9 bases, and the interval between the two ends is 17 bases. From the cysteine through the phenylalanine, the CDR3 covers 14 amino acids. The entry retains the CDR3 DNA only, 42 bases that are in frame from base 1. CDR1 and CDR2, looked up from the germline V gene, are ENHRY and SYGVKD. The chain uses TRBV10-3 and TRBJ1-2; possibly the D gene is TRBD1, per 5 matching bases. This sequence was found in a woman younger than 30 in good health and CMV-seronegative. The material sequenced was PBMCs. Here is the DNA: TGTGCCATCAGTGACTCGACAGCTCCATCACGCTACACCTTC. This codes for CAISDSTAPSRYTF.